This T cell receptor beta chain originates from a study of CD8 T cells in ankylosing spondylitis. Findings and caveats of the study: Reports say disease-linked clones showed up significantly more in matched ankylosing spondylitis synovial fluid. In synovial fluid and blood from reactive arthritis, some motif variants were previously reported. Ankylosing spondylitis blood seemed to carry a telltale TCR beta motif made of about 8 highly homologous variants. CD8+ disease-linked clones were present at relatively low frequencies in blood.

TCRdb fed the 5' RACE reads into MiXCR, producing one record per CDR3 protein. The repertoire holds 450,000 to 550,000 distinct CDR3 sequences, approximately 5% seen once, with approximately 4% in the top ten. Per germline, CDR1 DFQATT and CDR2 SNEGSKA (reference sequence). The CDR3 covers 14 residues. Unmatched junction bases numbered 9, after V lost 6 bases and J lost 8 bases. This clonotype was seen repeatedly, ten times or more. Its specificity is not known. This TCR came from a male donor with ankylosing spondylitis. The chain recombines TRBV20-1 with TRBJ1-4; TRBD1 matches 10 bases. The specimen sequenced was blood, either unsorted or a sorted T cell fraction (not recorded which). CDR3 loop: CSAGLGTGDEKLFF. CDR3 DNA: TGCAGTGCCGGCCTCGGGACAGGGGACGAAAAACTGTTTTTT.